Given below is one TCR beta chain in context. The target antigen is unknown. In each sample, some 9.6 x 10^4 TCR templates were assayed. Measured with immunoSEQ multiplex PCR; TCRdb has only the in-frame clones, and not every one. The sample has 100,000 to 110,000 clones, over 90% seen once. The data are from a study of siplizumab effects on memory and regulatory T cells. This CDR3 spans 15 amino acids. The ends lost 4 bases at V and 3 bases at J; junction bases unmatched: 7. Germline CDR1 is SEHNR and CDR2 is FQNEAQ (reference sequence). Findings of the study overall: Major contributors to the alloresponse seemed to be naive T cells, which also appeared more diverse than memory cells. The majority of clones, roughly 75-97% of proliferating CD4+ or CD8+ clones, lacked an assignable naive or memory phenotype.

Sequencing used non-Treg CD4+ T cells sorted from blood. The TCR sequence derives from a human donor in good health. The genes are TRBV7-9 and TRBJ2-3; 7 nucleotides match TRBD1. The CDR3 sequence: CASSSTQGKTDTQYF. CDR3 nucleotides: TGTGCCAGCAGCTCAACACAGGGGAAGACAGATACGCAGTATTTT.